This T cell receptor beta chain was profiled in a study of blood T cell repertoires in COVID-19. The CDR3 is made up of 14 amino acids. V lost 2 bases and J 0 bases, leaving 8 bases between the germline ends. CDR1 and CDR2 (germline): LGHNA, YNFKEQ. The method was immunoSEQ multiplex PCR; TCRdb's version includes in-frame clones alone and lacks a portion of them. This sample has roughly 380,000 clones; about 88% occur once, and the top ten carry under 3%. Sequencing was carried out using PBMCs or T cells enriched from blood (not recorded which). The genes are TRBV4-2 and TRBJ2-7; no reliable D call. The receptor was derived from a woman aged 25 to 39 who had recovered from COVID-19. CDR3 in amino acids: CASSQTPGSYEQYF. CDR3 nucleotide sequence: TGTGCCAGCAGCCAAACCCCCGGCTCCTACGAGCAGTACTTC.